These 27 T cell receptor beta chains came from one sample sequenced in a study of T cells after yellow fever vaccination. Each CDR3 protein gets one entry after TCRdb re-called the 5' RACE reads with MiXCR. Of approximately 510,000 distinct CDR3 sequences listed, about a fifth are singletons. The sample in question was PBMCs, obtained about 20 days after the first yellow fever vaccination. All receptors come from a man between 18 and 29 years old who received the YFV17D yellow fever vaccine.

This clonotype was found a few times. The chain recombines TRBV5-1 with TRBJ2-1; D uncertain. This CDR3 spans 14 amino acids. Per germline, CDR1 SGHRS and CDR2 YFSETQ. V lost 1 base, J lost 0 bases, and 5 bases lay in between. This CDR3 reads CASSLWSSYNEQFF. The CDR3 nucleotides read TGCGCCAGCAGCTTGTGGAGCTCCTACAATGAGCAGTTCTTC.

This clonotype was counted only a few times. This chain joins TRBV5-5 and TRBJ2-5; possibly TRBD1 or TRBD2 for D (5 bases each). This CDR3 is 15 amino acids long. Trimming took 1 base from V and 1 from J, leaving 11 bases between them. Germline assignment: CDR1 SGHKS and CDR2 YYEKEE (reference sequence). CDR3 region: CASSLTGRPQETQYF. CDR3 DNA sequence: TGTGCCAGCAGCTTGACGGGGCGCCCCCAAGAGACCCAGTACTTC.

This chain joins TRBV6-5 and TRBJ2-7; TRBD1 agrees at 10 bases. The CDR3 extends over 16 amino acids. Germline CDR1 and CDR2: MNHEY and SVGAGI. The V segment lost 2 bases and the J segment 2 bases; nucleotides outside the gene matches: 6. The DNA of the CDR3 is TGTGCCAGCAGTTACAGACAGGGGGCCTCGACCTACGAGCAGTACGTC. This gives the protein CASSYRQGASTYEQYV.

This clonotype was observed a few times. V is TRBV6-2 or TRBV6-3 and J is TRBJ2-5; D is perhaps TRBD2 (5 bases). The CDR3 consists of 13 residues. Per the germline V gene, CDR1 is MNHEY and CDR2 is SVGEGT. V was trimmed by 0 bases and J by 4 bases, leaving 6 bases between them. The CDR3 spells CASSYSAGETQYF. The CDR3 DNA sequence: TGTGCCAGCAGTTACTCGGCGGGAGAGACCCAGTACTTC.

The chain links TRBV27 to TRBJ2-2; weak D call: TRBD1 (5 bases). CDR1 and CDR2 (germline): MNHEY, SMNVEV (reference sequence). Trimming stripped 2 bases from V and 7 bases from J, with 14 bases between. CDR3 size: 15 residues. The CDR3 loop reads CASSLRGGASGELFF. The CDR3 DNA reads TGTGCCAGCAGTTTAAGGGGTGGGGCCAGCGGGGAGCTGTTTTTT.

This clonotype turned up a few times. The chain recombines TRBV7-9 with TRBJ2-3; the D gene is possibly TRBD1 (6 bases). Germline V gene sequence: CDR1 SEHNR, CDR2 FQNEAQ (reference sequence). CDR3 length: 15 amino acids. V was cut by 3 bases and J by 1 base, with 11 bases left in between. CDR3: CASSFPWTGTDTQYF. The CDR3 nucleotides read TGTGCCAGCAGCTTCCCGTGGACAGGCACAGATACGCAGTATTTT.

This chain joins TRBV5-1 and TRBJ2-2; the D gene could be TRBD1 or TRBD2 (6 bases each). The CDR3 runs 14 residues. From germline, CDR1 is SGHRS and CDR2 YFSETQ. The ends were cut back, 0 bases at V and 6 bases at J, with 9 bases in the middle. The CDR3 bases are TGCGCCAGCAGCTTGGACGGGGGCTCCGGGGAGCTGTTTTTT. Its protein product is CASSLDGGSGELFF.

The V and J genes are TRBV5-1 and TRBJ1-1; D is unclear. Trimming stripped 0 bases from V and 3 bases from J, with 12 bases between. This CDR3 is 15 amino acids long. Looked up from germline, CDR1 is SGHRS and CDR2 is YFSETQ. CDR3 sequence (DNA): TGCGCCAGCAGCTTGGAATCGGTATCCTACACTGAAGCTTTCTTT. It encodes CASSLESVSYTEAFF.

A few counts support this clonotype. The chain uses TRBV6-1 and TRBJ2-7; 9 nucleotides agree with TRBD1. This CDR3 is built from 11 residues. The V and J ends lost 8 bases and 6 bases, in that order; junction bases with no gene match: 2. The germline gives CDR1 MNHNS, CDR2 SASEGT. The CDR3 loop is CASRQGVEQYV. In DNA, the CDR3 is TGTGCCAGCCGACAGGGGGTCGAGCAGTACGTC.

This chain uses TRBV6-2 or TRBV6-3 with TRBJ2-1; 8 bases align to TRBD2. Germline CDR1 MNHEY, CDR2 SVGEGT. The CDR3 consists of 16 residues. J gave up 5 bases and V 2 bases, and 8 bases lay outside the gene matches. The CDR3 DNA reads TGTGCCAGCAGTTACACTCCTACGGGGGGGAACAATGAGCAGTTCTTC. Amino acid sequence: CASSYTPTGGNNEQFF.

The chain links TRBV20-1 to TRBJ2-7; 9 bases match TRBD1. Germline V gives CDR1 DFQATT, CDR2 SNEGSKA (reference sequence). The V segment lost 6 bases and the J segment 5 bases; nucleotides outside the gene matches: 11. The CDR3 has 14 residues. As DNA, the CDR3 is TGCAGTGCGCAACAGGGGGCAGGTTATCACGAGCAGTACGTC. Its protein product is CSAQQGAGYHEQYV.

V is TRBV15 and J is TRBJ1-6, with 10 bases fitting TRBD1. This CDR3 contains 18 residues. J lost 7 bases, V lost 0 bases, and 9 bases had no gene match. Germline V lookup: CDR1 LNHNV, CDR2 YYDKDF (reference sequence). CDR3 nucleotides: TGTGCCACCAGCAGAGATTGGGGGGACAGGGGATGGAATTCACCCCTCCACTTT. Protein product: CATSRDWGDRGWNSPLHF.

This clonotype occurred a few times. V gene TRBV7-8 combines with J gene TRBJ2-5; D not certain. Trimming pared 5 bases from V and 2 bases from J, leaving 6 bases between. This CDR3 has 12 amino acids. Germline loops: CDR1 SGHVS, CDR2 FQNEAQ. The CDR3 here is CASSTRQETQYF. The DNA for the CDR3 is TGTGCCAGCAGCACCCGTCAAGAGACCCAGTACTTC. Looking up the rest from reference TRBV7-8 and TRBJ2-5 gives the full variable domain: GAGVSQSPRYKVAKRGQDVALRCDPISGHVSLFWYQQALGQGPEFLTYFQNEAQLDKSGLPSDRFFAERPEGSVSTLKIQRTQQEDSAVYLCASSTRQETQYFGPGTRLLVL.

This clonotype has only a few counts. This chain joins TRBV6-5 and TRBJ1-2; D is undetermined. The V gene's germline CDR1 is MNHEY and CDR2 SVGAGI. Trimming left V 2 bases short and J 6 bases short, with 10 bases between. The CDR3 is 13 residues long. This CDR3 reads CASSYSARDGYTF. In DNA, the CDR3 is TGTGCCAGCAGTTACAGTGCACGGGATGGCTACACCTTC.

There are a few counts of this clonotype. The V and J genes are TRBV5-1 and TRBJ2-3; D is ambiguous. CDR3 size: 12 residues. V lost 2 bases and J lost 4, with 5 bases in between. Germline V gene lookup returns CDR1 SGHRS and CDR2 YFSETQ. CDR3 amino acids: CASSFTSDTQYF. CDR3 DNA: TGCGCCAGCAGCTTTACCTCAGATACGCAGTATTTT.

The DNA of the CDR3 is TGTGCCAGCAGTTACTTCTCCCAGGGGGTCGACACCGGGGAGCTGTTTTTT. It specifies CASSYFSQGVDTGELFF. The chain combines TRBV6-2 or TRBV6-3 with TRBJ2-2; 7 nucleotides match TRBD1. The CDR3 spans 17 residues. Germline V gene lookup returns CDR1 MNHEY and CDR2 SVGEGT. After removal of 1 base from V and 3 bases from J, the junction contained 8 bases not matched to a gene.

This chain joins TRBV14 and TRBJ2-3; D is undetermined. Germline CDR1 and CDR2: SGHDN and FVKESK. V was shortened by 0 bases and J by 2 bases, with 9 bases between the two germline ends. This CDR3 spans 15 amino acids. The CDR3 DNA follows: TGTGCCAGCAGCCAAGAGTGGCAGTCCACAGATACGCAGTATTTT. Encoded protein: CASSQEWQSTDTQYF.

The table lists this clonotype with a few counts. This chain joins TRBV5-1 and TRBJ1-4; 8 bases agree with TRBD1. The CDR3 loop spans 15 amino acids. Germline CDR1 SGHRS, CDR2 YFSETQ. J gave up 0 bases and V 5 bases, and 3 bases lay outside the gene matches. CDR3 DNA sequence: TGCGCCAGCAGGGTACAGGGGGCAACTAATGAAAAACTGTTTTTT. This codes for CASRVQGATNEKLFF.

In its sample, this clonotype was seen a few times. J is TRBJ2-1 and V is TRBV20-1; no clear D gene. Per germline, CDR1 DFQATT and CDR2 SNEGSKA (reference sequence). Trimming cost V 5 bases and J 0 bases, with 8 bases left between them. The CDR3 covers 13 residues. The CDR3 DNA follows: TGCAGTGCTCTCGGATTCTCCTACAATGAGCAGTTCTTC. Translated: CSALGFSYNEQFF.

This chain uses TRBV20-1 with TRBJ2-1; the D is unclear. In germline, CDR1 is DFQATT, CDR2 SNEGSKA (reference sequence). Trimming stripped 6 bases from V and 6 bases from J, with 9 bases between. This CDR3 region has 11 residues. CDR3 sequence: CSARRVNEQFF. CDR3 coding DNA: TGCAGTGCCCGACGGGTCAATGAGCAGTTCTTC.

This clonotype was seen a few times. This chain uses TRBV24-1 with TRBJ2-3; D gene uncertain. Germline loops: CDR1 KGHDR, CDR2 SFDVKD. This CDR3 is 14 amino acids long. The V end was cut by 4 bases, the J end by 2 bases, with 9 bases between. CDR3: CATSDLGFTDTQYF. The DNA for the CDR3 is TGTGCCACCAGTGACCTTGGTTTCACAGATACGCAGTATTTT.

A few counts support this clonotype. This chain uses TRBV7-3 with TRBJ2-1; 8 nucleotides line up with TRBD1. The V gene end was trimmed by 5 bases and the J gene end by 3 bases; junction bases not matched to a gene: 9. There are 16 residues in the CDR3. CDR1 SGHTA and CDR2 FQGTGA come from the germline V gene. The CDR3 coding sequence is TGTGCCAGCAGCGAAACAGGGGGAGTGGACTACAATGAGCAGTTCTTC. Residues: CASSETGGVDYNEQFF.

Turning to this clonotype: Its ends do not fully match the called genes, so a read error is possible. V gene TRBV18 combines with J gene TRBJ2-3; D remains unclear. The CDR3 length is 14 residues. CDR1 KGHSH and CDR2 LQKENI come from the germline V gene. This chain's CDR3 is CASEPGFRDDTPYF. CDR3 coding DNA: TGTGCCAGCGAACCCGGGTTTCGTGATGATACGCCGTATTTT.

This clonotype turned up a few times. The rearrangement uses TRBV5-1 and TRBJ1-4; D is unclear. The CDR3 is made up of 14 amino acids. Trimming shortened V by 2 bases and J by 5 bases, and 10 bases separated the two germline ends. Germline assignment: CDR1 SGHRS and CDR2 YFSETQ. The CDR3 DNA follows: TGCGCCAGCAGCTTCCCCGGGAGAAATGAAAAACTGTTTTTT. This sequence encodes CASSFPGRNEKLFF.

The chain uses TRBV7-3 and TRBJ2-2; D gene ambiguous. Germline loops: CDR1 SGHTA, CDR2 FQGTGA. The CDR3 is 12 residues long. V gave up 7 bases and J gave up 5 bases, with 8 bases separating them. Here the CDR3 reads CASNPLTGELFF. Written as DNA, the CDR3 is TGTGCCAGCAACCCGCTTACCGGGGAGCTGTTTTTT.

The chain carries TRBV27 and TRBJ2-7; the D is unclear. The germline CDR1 and CDR2 sequences are MNHEY and SMNVEV (reference sequence). The CDR3 totals 13 residues. Trimming took 4 bases from V and 3 from J, leaving 10 bases between them. CDR3 in amino acids: CASSSAWSYEQYV. For the CDR3, the DNA is TGTGCCAGCAGTTCGGCGTGGAGCTACGAGCAGTACGTC.

The gene calls are TRBV21-1 and TRBJ2-7; TRBD2, the D gene given by the table, was not confirmed from the DNA. TRBV21-1 is assigned pseudogene status. This CDR3 is 18 amino acids long. CDR3 DNA sequence: TGTGCCAGCAGCAATTGGCTTTTCTACGCGGGGGGACCCTACGAGCAGTACTTC. Residues: CASSNWLFYAGGPYEQYF.